This T cell receptor beta chain was captured by sequencing in a study of cytomegalovirus exposure and HLA in healthy donors. Looked up from germline, CDR1 is SNHLY and CDR2 is FYNNEI. The junction had 7 bases not matched to a gene; V was cut back by 6 bases and J by 9 bases. The CDR3 extends over 12 amino acids. It was with 60 Vbeta and 13 Jbeta primers that the PCR ran. The assay was immunoSEQ multiplex PCR, and TCRdb's table has in-frame clones only and misses some. The repertoire consists of some 180,000 clones, with about 82% occurring once and the leading ten covering under 2%. The chain links TRBV2 to TRBJ2-7; TRBD1 matches 8 bases. Sequencing was done on a sample of PBMCs. The origin of this receptor is a woman aged 30 to 39 in good health and CMV-seronegative. CDR3 coding DNA: TGTGCCAGCAGGCAGCAGGGGGCATGGCAGTACTTC. Its protein is CASRQQGAWQYF.